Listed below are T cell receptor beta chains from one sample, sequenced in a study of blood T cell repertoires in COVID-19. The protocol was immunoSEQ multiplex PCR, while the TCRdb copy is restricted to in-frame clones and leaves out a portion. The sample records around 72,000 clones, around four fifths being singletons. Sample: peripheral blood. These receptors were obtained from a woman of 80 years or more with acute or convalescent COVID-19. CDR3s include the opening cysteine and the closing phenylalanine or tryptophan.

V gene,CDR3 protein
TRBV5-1,CASSLAPPGQGETQYF
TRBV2,CASNKGDPNQPQHF
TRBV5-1,CASSSTGGPYEQYF
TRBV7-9,CASSPTGGSGNTIYF
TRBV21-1,CASRTGLSQPQHF
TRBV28,CASSPGTPNTGELFF
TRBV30,CAWSEAGPGNEQFF
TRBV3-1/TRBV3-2,CASSHDSVVAVRETQYF
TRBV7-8,CASSSKLNTEAFF
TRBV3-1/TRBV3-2,CASSYGNRGDGYTF
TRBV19,CASSIRTGSNNSPLHF
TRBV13,CASSSRDRGRPDYGYTF
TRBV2,CAGGHVPYEQYF
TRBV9,CASSVGQTTGELFF
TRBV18,CASSPQQGDEAFF
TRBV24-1,CATSGGAQDEQFF